The 17 T cell receptor beta chains below come from one sample, sequenced in a study of blood T cell repertoires in COVID-19. Assay: immunoSEQ multiplex PCR; the TCRdb copy retains only in-frame clones and omits some. The sample has 200,000 to 250,000 clones; roughly 84% are singletons. Specimen: peripheral blood. Source of these receptors: a man aged 35 to 55 with acute or convalescent COVID-19.

The chain has TRBV6-5 and TRBJ1-2; 10 bases are shared with TRBD1. The trim removed 6 bases at V and 1 base at J, leaving 2 bases unmatched. The germline V gene encodes CDR1 MNHEY and CDR2 SVGAGI. The length of the CDR3 is 14 residues. CDR3 sequence: CASRGQGINYGYTF. The DNA of the CDR3 is TGTGCCAGCAGGGGACAGGGGATTAACTATGGCTACACCTTC.

This rearrangement joins TRBV30 to TRBJ1-2; 7 bases are a match to TRBD1. CDR1 GTSNPN and CDR2 SVGIG come from the germline V gene (reference sequence). V gave up 3 bases and J gave up 3 bases; unmatched junction bases: 4. This CDR3 is 13 amino acids long. The CDR3 sequence: CAWRPTGDYGYTF. DNA for the CDR3: TGTGCCTGGAGACCTACAGGGGACTATGGCTACACCTTC.

V is TRBV5-1 and J is TRBJ1-1; 7 nucleotides align to TRBD1. Germline V gene sequence: CDR1 SGHRS, CDR2 YFSETQ. V gave up 4 bases and J gave up 0 bases; unmatched junction bases: 9. This CDR3 region has 16 residues. DNA of the CDR3: TGCGCCAGCAGCGGAGGGGGCGCTGGTTTGAACACTGAAGCTTTCTTT. It yields the protein CASSGGGAGLNTEAFF.

The V call is TRBV28, the J call TRBJ1-1, with TRBD1 as a possible D gene (5 bases). Germline loops: CDR1 MDHEN, CDR2 SYDVKM. The CDR3 totals 14 residues. The V end was cut by 4 bases, the J end by 8 bases, with 17 bases between. The CDR3 loop reads CASSSLGRGFEAFF. In DNA form, the CDR3 reads TGTGCCAGCAGTTCGCTCGGGCGGGGGTTCGAAGCTTTCTTT.

This chain uses TRBV6-2 or TRBV6-3 with TRBJ2-6; D is possibly TRBD1 (7 bases). The CDR3 has 17 residues. The germline gives CDR1 MNHEY, CDR2 SVGEGT. Trimming left V 0 bases short and J 2 bases short, with 11 bases between. This CDR3 reads CASSYSTGTAGANVLTF. The CDR3 nucleotides read TGTGCCAGCAGTTACTCGACAGGGACTGCTGGGGCCAACGTCCTGACTTTC.

The chain joins TRBV30 to TRBJ1-2, with D possibly TRBD1 on 6 matching bases. The V and J ends lost 5 bases and 8 bases respectively, with 18 bases between them. CDR1 GTSNPN and CDR2 SVGIG come from the germline V gene (reference sequence). The CDR3 contains 13 residues. CDR3 bases: TGTGCCTGGGGACAGAGTGTAGCCGAAGGCTACACCTTC. Encoded protein: CAWGQSVAEGYTF.

The rearrangement links TRBV29-1 to TRBJ1-1; possible D gene TRBD1, 5 bases. Trimming took 2 bases from V and 3 from J, leaving 10 bases between them. CDR1 SQVTM and CDR2 ANQGSEA come from the germline V gene. The CDR3 is 13 amino acids. CDR3 nucleotides: TGCAGCGTTGAAATGGCAGGGTACACTGAAGCTTTCTTT. Its translation is CSVEMAGYTEAFF.

This clone was found a few times. V and J are TRBV5-1 and TRBJ1-5, with D perhaps matching TRBD1 (6 bases). V lost 4 bases and J 4 bases, leaving 18 bases between the germline ends. CDR1 SGHRS and CDR2 YFSETQ come from the germline V gene. The CDR3 is 16 residues long. CDR3: CASSMPPQGPNQPQHF. The CDR3 region has the DNA TGCGCCAGCAGCATGCCCCCCCAGGGGCCAAATCAGCCCCAGCATTTT.

The chain links TRBV12-5 to TRBJ1-1; D not certain. V was cut by 2 bases and J by 2 bases, with 15 bases left in between. In germline, CDR1 is LGHNT, CDR2 FRNRAP. CDR3 length: 16 residues. In DNA form, the CDR3 reads TGTGCTAGTGGTTTGCAGGTCGGTGGTGGCAACACTGAAGCTTTCTTT. Residues: CASGLQVGGGNTEAFF.

The chain recombines TRBV5-1 with TRBJ2-3; D unclear. V lost 0 bases and J 2 bases, leaving 7 bases between the germline ends. Germline V gene lookup returns CDR1 SGHRS and CDR2 YFSETQ. The CDR3 spans 14 residues. CDR3: CASSLEQTTDTQYF. CDR3 coding DNA: TGCGCCAGCAGCTTGGAACAGACCACAGATACGCAGTATTTT.

This chain uses TRBV3-1 (or the pseudogene TRBV3-2) with TRBJ2-6, with 8 bases aligning to TRBD1. This CDR3 comprises 16 residues. V dropped 2 bases and J dropped 3; count of bases not matched to a gene: 3. The germline CDR1 and CDR2 sequences are LGHDT and YNNKEL (reference sequence). As DNA, the CDR3 is TGTGCCAGCAGCCAAAACAGGGGGTTTGGGGCCAACGTCCTGACTTTC. Its translation: CASSQNRGFGANVLTF.

The chain is built from TRBV19 and TRBJ1-1; D unresolved. The CDR3 runs 15 residues. Germline V CDR1 and CDR2: LNHDA, SQIVND (reference sequence). Trimming left V 7 bases short and J 0 bases short, with 15 bases between. The CDR3: CASKPQFFLNTEAFF. The CDR3, as DNA: TGTGCCAGTAAGCCACAGTTTTTTCTGAACACTGAAGCTTTCTTT.

CDR3 amino acids: CASSPLEEAFF. CDR3 bases: TGTGCCAGCAGTCCCCTTGAGGAAGCTTTCTTT. This chain connects TRBV12-3 or TRBV12-4 to TRBJ1-1; unclear D gene. V lost 5 bases and J 8 bases, leaving 9 bases between the germline ends. This CDR3 is built from 11 residues.

The chain couples TRBV19 to TRBJ1-1; D remains ambiguous. CDR1 LNHDA and CDR2 SQIVND come from the germline V gene (reference sequence). This CDR3 is built from 15 residues. V lost 7 bases and J 5 bases, leaving 20 bases between the germline ends. The CDR3 DNA sequence: TGTGCCAGTAAGGAGGGCAGGAGGATCGGGACTGAAGCTTTCTTT. Protein: CASKEGRRIGTEAFF.

The chain joins TRBV2 to TRBJ1-6; D is unresolved. Trimming left V 9 bases short and J 7 bases short, with 19 bases between. CDR3 length: 15 amino acids. Germline CDR1 is SNHLY and CDR2 is FYNNEI. The CDR3 loop is CASMREAQTNSPLHF. CDR3 nucleotide sequence: TGTGCCAGTATGAGGGAGGCTCAGACCAATTCACCCCTCCACTTT.

The rearrangement joins TRBV7-2 to TRBJ2-3, with D possibly matching TRBD2 (5 bases). Germline V gene lookup returns CDR1 SGHTA and CDR2 FQGNSA. V gave up 5 bases and J gave up 8 bases, with 20 bases separating them. The CDR3 runs to 15 residues. The chain's CDR3 is CASSARQKEAGTQYF. DNA for the CDR3: TGTGCCAGCAGCGCCCGACAAAAGGAGGCGGGTACGCAGTATTTT.

The chain links TRBV3-1 (or the pseudogene TRBV3-2) to TRBJ2-1; TRBD1 aligns across 12 bases. The CDR3 extends over 18 amino acids. Germline CDR1 reads LGHDT; CDR2 reads YNNKEL (reference sequence). V shed 3 bases, J shed 9 bases, and the junction held 15 bases outside the gene matches. The CDR3 protein is CASSHLLTRDRGLSEQFF. The CDR3, as DNA: TGTGCCAGCAGCCACCTCCTAACTCGGGACAGGGGGCTTAGTGAGCAGTTCTTC.